One sample yielded the 28 T cell receptor beta chains listed below, sequenced in a study of T cell changes during pregnancy in multiple sclerosis. This table comes from immunoSEQ multiplex PCR, and its TCRdb copy is limited to in-frame clones, with some not included. Among some 40,000 clones listed, approximately 88% were seen once. Sequences were derived from CD4+ T cells from peripheral blood mononuclear cells, sampled in the first trimester of pregnancy. The receptors were sampled from a female donor with multiple sclerosis, enrolled in a pregnancy study.

V gene TRBV2 combines with J gene TRBJ2-4, with a weak D call TRBD2 (5 bases). Germline values: CDR1 SNHLY, CDR2 FYNNEI. This CDR3 is 13 amino acids long. Trimming shortened V by 5 bases and J by 8 bases, and 13 bases separated the two germline ends. The CDR3 spells CASSPLAGDIQYF. The CDR3 bases are TGTGCCAGCAGTCCCCTGGCCGGGGACATTCAGTACTTC.

The chain combines TRBV6-5 with TRBJ2-7, with D tentatively TRBD1 (5 bases). The CDR3 runs 13 residues. Trimming took off 6 bases at V and 3 bases at J, with 12 bases between the two ends. From germline, CDR1 is MNHEY and CDR2 SVGAGI. The CDR3 here is CASRQGLNYEQYF. The CDR3 bases are TGTGCCAGCAGGCAGGGTCTGAACTACGAGCAGTACTTC.

The chain links TRBV10-1 to TRBJ2-1; 8 nucleotides match TRBD2. J lost 9 bases, V lost 2 bases, and 9 bases had no gene match. This CDR3 region has 15 residues. Germline-derived CDR1 and CDR2 are WNHNN and SYGVQD (reference sequence). The DNA for the CDR3 is TGCGCCAGCAGTGAGGCCGGGACTAGGGGAAGTGAGCAGTTCTTC. It yields the protein CASSEAGTRGSEQFF.

This rearrangement joins TRBV19 to TRBJ1-1; 7 nucleotides match TRBD1. This CDR3 is 16 amino acids long. The junction had 13 bases not matched to a gene; V was cut back by 9 bases and J by 0 bases. Germline CDR1 LNHDA, CDR2 SQIVND (reference sequence). CDR3 bases: TGTGCCAGCTACGACAGGGTGGGCCCCTTGAACACTGAAGCTTTCTTT. Translated, it gives CASYDRVGPLNTEAFF.

The V call is TRBV18, the J call TRBJ2-1, with 7 bases matching TRBD1. V trimming: 8 bases; J trimming: 4 bases; junction bases outside the gene matches: 14. Germline V CDR1 and CDR2: KGHSH, LQKENI. This CDR3 region has 16 residues. CDR3 DNA: TGTGCCAGCGTACCCCAATCGACAGGGTATTACAATGAGCAGTTCTTC. Translated, it gives CASVPQSTGYYNEQFF.

V is TRBV7-8 and J is TRBJ2-2; no reliable D call. CDR3 size: 18 residues. The ends were cut back, 5 bases at V and 1 base at J, with 20 bases in the middle. Germline CDR1 SGHVS, CDR2 FQNEAQ. The CDR3 DNA sequence: TGTGCCAGCAGCCGCGACTTAACATTTATGGGGAACACCGGGGAGCTGTTTTTT. Translating gives CASSRDLTFMGNTGELFF. The variable domain in full, completed from reference TRBV7-8 and TRBJ2-2, reads GAGVSQSPRYKVAKRGQDVALRCDPISGHVSLFWYQQALGQGPEFLTYFQNEAQLDKSGLPSDRFFAERPEGSVSTLKIQRTQQEDSAVYLCASSRDLTFMGNTGELFFGEGSRLTVL.

The chain has TRBV19 and TRBJ1-5, with 8 bases fitting TRBD1. This CDR3 comprises 15 residues. With 5 bases clipped from V and 4 bases from J, the junction kept 7 bases outside the gene matches. Germline CDR1 is LNHDA and CDR2 is SQIVND (reference sequence). CDR3 in amino acids: CASSATRQGNQPQHF. The CDR3 DNA follows: TGTGCCAGTAGTGCCACCCGACAGGGGAATCAGCCCCAGCATTTT.

The chain combines TRBV11-2 with TRBJ2-2, with D perhaps TRBD2 (6 bases). CDR1 is SGHAT and CDR2 is FQNNGV in the germline V gene. The CDR3 length is 16 residues. Trimming removed 5 bases at V and 4 bases at J, with 17 bases between. The CDR3 loop reads CASSRGRGRFTGELFF. The DNA of the CDR3 is TGTGCCAGCAGCCGGGGGAGAGGGAGGTTCACCGGGGAGCTGTTTTTT. Full variable domain (missing parts from reference TRBV11-2 and TRBJ2-2): EAGVAQSPRYKIIEKRQSVAFWCNPISGHATLYWYQQILGQGPKLLIQFQNNGVVDDSQLPKDRFSAERLKGVDSTLKIQPAKLEDSAVYLCASSRGRGRFTGELFFGEGSRLTVL.

The chain combines TRBV28 with TRBJ2-7; D might be TRBD2 (6 bases). This CDR3 is built from 16 residues. CDR1 and CDR2 (germline): MDHEN, SYDVKM. V lost 5 bases and J 3 bases, leaving 20 bases between the germline ends. The CDR3 loop reads CASSPTGGMGLYEQYF. As DNA, the CDR3 is TGTGCCAGCAGTCCCACCGGCGGGATGGGTCTCTACGAGCAGTACTTC.

V is TRBV28 and J is TRBJ1-2; no clear D gene. V dropped 2 bases and J dropped 8 bases, with 9 bases sitting between them. The V gene's germline CDR1 is MDHEN and CDR2 SYDVKM. The CDR3 is made up of 12 amino acids. CDR3 nucleotide sequence: TGTGCCAGCAGTTTACCCCTCGGGGGCTACACCTTC. It yields the protein CASSLPLGGYTF.

With regard to this clone: Since a much larger clone is just one base distant, this may be a read error. This same CDR3 is encoded by further DNA sequences in the sample. The chain combines TRBV7-8 with TRBJ2-3; 10 bases fit TRBD2. V gave up 3 bases and J gave up 3 bases; unmatched junction bases: 9. CDR1 and CDR2 from the germline V gene are SGHVS and FQNEAQ. The CDR3 contains 17 residues. The CDR3 here is CASSLGASGSRTDTQYF. The CDR3 nucleotides are TGTGCCAGCAGCTTGGGGGCTAGCGGGAGTCGGACAGATACGCAGTATTTT. Filled out from reference TRBV7-8 and TRBJ2-3, the complete variable domain reads GAGVSQSPRYKVAKRGQDVALRCDPISGHVSLFWYQQALGQGPEFLTYFQNEAQLDKSGLPSDRFFAERPEGSVSTLKIQRTQQEDSAVYLCASSLGASGSRTDTQYFGPGTRLTVL.

V usage is TRBV29-1 and J usage is TRBJ2-2, with no clear D. The length of the CDR3 is 12 residues. In germline, CDR1 is SQVTM, CDR2 ANQGSEA. The germline V and J ends were trimmed by 2 bases and 4 bases, with 5 bases remaining between them. The CDR3 coding sequence is TGCAGCGTTGAAAGCCTCACCGGGGAGCTGTTTTTT. Amino acid sequence: CSVESLTGELFF.

The gene calls are TRBV19 and TRBJ1-2; D is unclear. There are 14 residues in the CDR3. Between the trimmed V and J ends, which lost 0 bases and 1 base, there was a span of 6 bases. Germline V gene sequence: CDR1 LNHDA, CDR2 SQIVND (reference sequence). The DNA of the CDR3 is TGTGCCAGTAGTATAGATCGCAGTAACTATGGCTACACCTTC. Amino acid sequence: CASSIDRSNYGYTF.

In DNA, the CDR3 is TGTGCCAGCAGCCTACCGGGACTAGCGGGAGCAAGCACAGATACGCAGTATTTT. Protein: CASSLPGLAGASTDTQYF. V gene TRBV5-6 combines with J gene TRBJ2-3, with 14 bases matching TRBD2. Germline CDR1 SGHDT, CDR2 YYEEEE. V shed 4 bases, J shed 0 bases, and the junction held 7 bases outside the gene matches. The CDR3 consists of 18 residues.

This clone turned up a few times. The chain recombines TRBV2 with TRBJ2-2; the D gene is possibly TRBD2 (5 bases). Trimming removed 7 bases from V and 3 bases from J, with 15 bases in between. This CDR3 has 15 amino acids. CDR1 is SNHLY and CDR2 is FYNNEI in the germline V gene. CDR3 sequence: CASMDSSRDTGELFF. DNA for the CDR3: TGTGCCAGCATGGACTCCTCCAGAGACACCGGGGAGCTGTTTTTT.

The V and J genes are TRBV6-1 and TRBJ1-1; no firm D call. This CDR3 has 13 residues. Germline CDR1 MNHNS, CDR2 SASEGT. V was clipped by 4 bases and J by 2 bases, with 8 bases between them. CDR3 sequence (DNA): TGTGCCAGCAGTGTGGCACCCAACACTGAAGCTTTCTTT. Residues: CASSVAPNTEAFF.

In this sample, this clone turned up once. The rearrangement joins TRBV6-1 to TRBJ2-4; maybe TRBD2 (6 bases). Deletions cut 4 bases from V and 8 bases from J, with 18 bases between. The CDR3 consists of 15 residues. CDR1 and CDR2 (germline): MNHNS, SASEGT. The CDR3, as DNA: TGTGCCAGCAGTGGATATGGGGGGAATATAGACATTCAGTACTTC. The encoded protein is CASSGYGGNIDIQYF.

This rearrangement joins TRBV15 to TRBJ2-7; 9 bases are a match to TRBD1. This CDR3 contains 15 residues. Per the germline V gene, CDR1 is LNHNV and CDR2 is YYDKDF (reference sequence). Germline trimming cut 1 base from V and 2 bases from J; bases unmatched to any gene: 3. The CDR3 region is CATSRVGTGPYEQYF. As DNA, the CDR3 is TGTGCCACCAGCAGAGTGGGGACAGGGCCCTACGAGCAGTACTTC.

This clone was found a few times. An end of the junction does not agree with germline; a read error may underlie this. The chain has TRBV7-9 and TRBJ2-7; TRBD1 matches 10 bases. This CDR3 spans 15 amino acids. Germline V gene lookup returns CDR1 SEHNR and CDR2 FQNEAQ (reference sequence). The CDR3 bases are TGTGCCAGCAGCTTGGGACAGGGGCCACCCTACGAGCTGTTCTTC. Translated: CASSLGQGPPYELFF.

The chain employs TRBV6-1 and TRBJ2-3, with 7 nucleotides matching TRBD1. V gave up 6 bases and J gave up 3 bases; unmatched junction bases: 6. Germline CDR1 is MNHNS and CDR2 is SASEGT. This CDR3 has 14 residues. The CDR3 bases are TGTGCCAGCAGGGGCGCAGGGGGAACAGATACGCAGTATTTT. This sequence encodes CASRGAGGTDTQYF.

This clone was counted a single time. This chain uses TRBV10-2 with TRBJ2-5; 10 positions match TRBD2. With V trimmed by 3 bases and J by 5 bases, 9 bases remained unmatched. The CDR3 has 16 amino acids. The V gene's germline CDR1 is WSHSY and CDR2 SAAADI. The CDR3 reads CASSDPPSGRRETQYF. For the CDR3, the DNA is TGCGCCAGCAGTGACCCCCCTAGCGGGAGACGGGAGACCCAGTACTTC.

This chain connects TRBV30 to TRBJ1-2; D not resolved. With 2 bases removed from V and 7 bases from J, the gap between germline ends came to 8 bases. Germline V lookup: CDR1 GTSNPN, CDR2 SVGIG (reference sequence). The CDR3 is 11 amino acids. The CDR3 nucleotides read TGTGCCTGGAGTAAGGAGGTTGGCTACACCTTC. Translating gives CAWSKEVGYTF. The full variable domain, completed using reference TRBV30 and TRBJ1-2, is SQTIHQWPATLVQPVGSPLSLECTVEGTSNPNLYWYRQAAGRGLQLLFYSVGIGQISSEVPQNLSASRPQDRQFILSSKKLLLSDSGFYLCAWSKEVGYTFGSGTRLTVV.

The chain combines TRBV10-1 with TRBJ2-5; D remains unclear. Trimming removed 2 bases from V and 3 bases from J, with 7 bases in between. Germline values: CDR1 WNHNN, CDR2 SYGVQD (reference sequence). The CDR3 has 13 residues. CDR3 nucleotide sequence: TGCGCCAGCAGTGAGCGGGTGGAAGAGACCCAGTACTTC. The encoded protein is CASSERVEETQYF.

The rearrangement joins TRBV4-3 to TRBJ2-1; no clear D gene. The CDR3 runs 14 residues. The V gene's germline CDR1 is LGHNA and CDR2 YSLEER. Trimming removed 0 bases from V and 3 bases from J, with 6 bases in between. This chain's CDR3 is CASSQELRYNEQFF. CDR3 DNA sequence: TGCGCCAGCAGCCAAGAACTTCGCTACAATGAGCAGTTCTTC.

This sequence joins TRBV7-2 and TRBJ2-2; D perhaps matches TRBD2 (6 bases). The CDR3 has 14 amino acids. Per the germline V gene, CDR1 is SGHTA and CDR2 is FQGNSA. V lost 11 bases and J lost 0, with 13 bases in between. The CDR3 bases are TGTGCCTCGCGGGGAGGACCGAACACCGGGGAGCTGTTTTTT. This encodes CASRGGPNTGELFF.

The CDR3 loop is CASSLPRGRGNTIYF. For the CDR3, the DNA is TGTGCCAGCAGTTTACCCAGGGGCCGCGGAAACACCATATATTTT. This rearrangement joins TRBV28 to TRBJ1-3, with D tentatively TRBD1 (6 bases). Trimming shortened V by 2 bases and J by 4 bases, and 12 bases separated the two germline ends. The CDR3 extends over 15 amino acids. Germline V gene sequence: CDR1 MDHEN, CDR2 SYDVKM.

This rearrangement joins TRBV18 to TRBJ2-2; the match to TRBD1 covers 8 bases. V shed 4 bases and J 3 bases; nucleotides not matched to a gene: 7. This CDR3 has 16 residues. Germline V gene data show CDR1 as KGHSH and CDR2 as LQKENI. In DNA, the CDR3 is TGTGCCAGCTCACAAGGACAGGGCTCGTACACCGGGGAGCTGTTTTTT. The encoded protein is CASSQGQGSYTGELFF.

The chain uses TRBV19 and TRBJ2-5, with D possibly TRBD2 on 5 matching bases. Between the trimmed V and J ends, which lost 5 bases and 1 base, there was a span of 14 bases. Germline values: CDR1 LNHDA, CDR2 SQIVND (reference sequence). CDR3 length equals 15 residues. The CDR3 reads CASSGGRGVQETQYF. CDR3 bases: TGTGCCAGTAGTGGAGGTCGGGGAGTCCAAGAGACCCAGTACTTC.